One and the same sample provided the 26 T cell receptor beta chains below, sequenced in a study of cytomegalovirus exposure and HLA in healthy donors. The primer mix had 60 Vbeta and 13 Jbeta primers. Sequencing used immunoSEQ multiplex PCR; TCRdb keeps in-frame clones, though not all of them. This sample has approximately 100,000 clones; more than 75% occur once, and the top ten carry about 3.8%. Sample: PBMCs. The receptors were sampled from a woman between 35 and 50 years old in good health and CMV-seronegative.

V usage is TRBV5-1 and J usage is TRBJ2-1; D remains unclear. V shed 0 bases and J shed 4 bases, with 11 bases lying between them. The CDR3 extends over 15 amino acids. Germline V gives CDR1 SGHRS, CDR2 YFSETQ. CDR3 coding DNA: TGCGCCAGCAGCTTGGCGGCAGGTCATTACAATGAGCAGTTCTTC. Translated: CASSLAAGHYNEQFF.

This clone has only one observation. The rearrangement links TRBV2 to TRBJ2-1; tentatively, D is TRBD2 (7 bases). V shed 8 bases and J shed 8 bases, with 19 bases lying between them. The CDR3 runs to 14 residues. Germline V gives CDR1 SNHLY, CDR2 FYNNEI. CDR3 in DNA: TGTGCCAGCGGAGGGGGGGCTAGTTCTTATGAGCAGTTCTTC. Amino acids: CASGGGASSYEQFF.

DNA for the CDR3: TGCGCCAGCAGCTTGCGCACAGGGGGTCAAGAGACCCAGTACTTC. It yields the protein CASSLRTGGQETQYF. V gene TRBV5-1 combines with J gene TRBJ2-5, with TRBD1 matching 8 bases. V dropped 1 base and J dropped 2; count of bases not matched to a gene: 4. Per the germline V gene, CDR1 is SGHRS and CDR2 is YFSETQ. The CDR3 spans 15 residues. Combining the CDR3 with reference TRBV5-1 and TRBJ2-5 gives the whole variable domain KAGVTQTPRYLIKTRGQQVTLSCSPISGHRSVSWYQQTPGQGLQFLFEYFSETQRNKGNFPGRFSGRQFSNSRSEMNVSTLELGDSALYLCASSLRTGGQETQYFGPGTRLLVL.

The CDR3 loop is CASSWGGRVSGANVLTF. DNA for the CDR3: TGTGCCAGCAGCTGGGGTGGCAGGGTATCTGGGGCCAACGTCCTGACTTTC. V usage is TRBV5-8 and J usage is TRBJ2-6, with a tentative D call TRBD1 (5 bases). The CDR3 spans 17 residues. V gave up 3 bases and J gave up 1 base, with 14 bases separating them. Per the germline V gene, CDR1 is SGHTS and CDR2 is YDEGEE.

The CDR3 DNA reads TGTGCCAGCAGCTTATCCGGGACAGGGAATGAAAAACTGTTTTTT. It yields the protein CASSLSGTGNEKLFF. This rearrangement joins TRBV7-9 to TRBJ1-4, with 9 nucleotides matching TRBD1. The CDR3 totals 15 residues. V gave up 2 bases and J gave up 5 bases; unmatched junction bases: 3. The germline V gene encodes CDR1 SEHNR and CDR2 FQNEAQ (reference sequence).

The V call is TRBV5-1, the J call TRBJ2-3, with 9 nucleotides matching TRBD1. The V segment lost 4 bases and the J segment 4 bases; nucleotides outside the gene matches: 7. The germline V gene has CDR1 SGHRS and CDR2 YFSETQ. The CDR3 has 15 amino acids. The CDR3 loop is CASSRSGQGSDTQYF. The CDR3 DNA reads TGCGCCAGCAGCAGGTCGGGACAGGGATCAGATACGCAGTATTTT. The whole variable domain, remainder taken from reference TRBV5-1 and TRBJ2-3, is KAGVTQTPRYLIKTRGQQVTLSCSPISGHRSVSWYQQTPGQGLQFLFEYFSETQRNKGNFPGRFSGRQFSNSRSEMNVSTLELGDSALYLCASSRSGQGSDTQYFGPGTRLTVL.

This clone occurred once. The rearrangement joins TRBV28 to TRBJ1-1; 7 positions match TRBD1. Germline V gene sequence: CDR1 MDHEN, CDR2 SYDVKM. This CDR3 spans 14 amino acids. V dropped 2 bases and J dropped 4; count of bases not matched to a gene: 4. The CDR3 is CASSLRGLGTEAFF. In DNA, the CDR3 is TGTGCCAGCAGTTTAAGGGGGCTGGGCACTGAAGCTTTCTTT.

The chain joins TRBV30 to TRBJ1-1; the match to TRBD1 covers 7 bases. V was clipped by 2 bases and J by 8 bases; unmatched bases: 2. The CDR3 is 11 residues long. Per germline, CDR1 GTSNPN and CDR2 SVGIG (reference sequence). Here the CDR3 reads CAWSKQGEAFF. CDR3 DNA: TGTGCCTGGAGTAAACAGGGGGAAGCTTTCTTT.

The V gene is TRBV18, the J gene TRBJ1-1, with a weak D call TRBD1 (5 bases). The CDR3 covers 13 residues. Per the germline V gene, CDR1 is KGHSH and CDR2 is LQKENI. V was trimmed by 4 bases and J by 6 bases, leaving 12 bases between them. CDR3 coding DNA: TGTGCCAGCTCACAGGGGCCCGACGCTGAAGCTTTCTTT. Protein: CASSQGPDAEAFF.

J is TRBJ1-2 and V is TRBV30; no clear D. Trimming cost V 1 base and J 1 base, with 10 bases left between them. The CDR3 sequence is 14 residues long. Germline V gene sequence: CDR1 GTSNPN, CDR2 SVGIG (reference sequence). DNA for the CDR3: TGTGCCTGGAGTGCGCCAGTTAATAACTATGGCTACACCTTC. Protein sequence: CAWSAPVNNYGYTF.

This chain connects TRBV9 to TRBJ1-1; D remains ambiguous. This CDR3 is 14 amino acids long. The ends were cut back, 1 base at V and 6 bases at J, with 13 bases in the middle. The V gene's germline CDR1 is SGDLS and CDR2 YYNGEE. CDR3 sequence: CASSVYPESPEAFF. CDR3 in DNA: TGTGCCAGCAGCGTATACCCTGAGAGTCCTGAAGCTTTCTTT.

This rearrangement joins TRBV2 to TRBJ2-5; 13 bases line up with TRBD2. The germline gives CDR1 SNHLY, CDR2 FYNNEI. With 6 bases clipped from V and 7 bases from J, the junction kept 8 bases outside the gene matches. This CDR3 contains 15 residues. The CDR3 loop is CASRTGTSGTGTQYF. The CDR3 coding sequence is TGTGCCAGCAGGACCGGGACTAGCGGGACCGGGACCCAGTACTTC.

The V gene is TRBV2, the J gene TRBJ1-6; 7 bases match TRBD1. This CDR3 comprises 13 residues. V gave up 6 bases and J gave up 9 bases; unmatched junction bases: 5. The V gene's germline CDR1 is SNHLY and CDR2 FYNNEI. The CDR3 region is CASRQGVGSPLHF. CDR3 nucleotide sequence: TGTGCCAGCAGGCAGGGGGTTGGTTCACCCCTCCACTTT.

J is TRBJ1-4 and V is TRBV15; a possible D gene is TRBD1 (6 bases). The V gene lost 2 bases and the J gene lost 8 bases, with 12 bases spanning the gap. This CDR3 is 14 amino acids long. The germline V gene encodes CDR1 LNHNV and CDR2 YYDKDF (reference sequence). The CDR3, as DNA: TGTGCCACCAGCAGACCGGACAGCCCCGAAAAACTGTTTTTT. Protein: CATSRPDSPEKLFF. Together with reference TRBV15 and TRBJ1-4, the CDR3 gives the full variable domain: DAMVIQNPRYQVTQFGKPVTLSCSQTLNHNVMYWYQQKSSQAPKLLFHYYDKDFNNEADTPDNFQSRRPNTSFCFLDIRSPGLGDTAMYLCATSRPDSPEKLFFGSGTQLSVL.

The gene calls are TRBV6-5 and TRBJ2-5, with D possibly being TRBD1 (5 bases). In germline, CDR1 is MNHEY, CDR2 SVGAGI. The CDR3 is 16 residues long. Trimming cost V 2 bases and J 1 base, with 14 bases left between them. CDR3: CASSYAEPGIQETQYF. CDR3 bases: TGTGCCAGCAGTTACGCGGAACCAGGGATCCAAGAGACCCAGTACTTC.

To note about this clone: Germline and junction disagree at one end, which may indicate a read error. The rearrangement links TRBV6-5 to TRBJ1-2; 8 bases match TRBD1. Germline loops: CDR1 MNHEY, CDR2 SVGAGI. The CDR3 sequence is 15 residues long. The CDR3 is CASRRPGTGKYGYPF. The CDR3 region has the DNA TGTGCCAGCAGACGTCCCGGGACAGGAAAGTATGGCTACCCCTTC.

This clone was picked up a small number of times. The genes are TRBV5-6 and TRBJ1-4, with D possibly matching TRBD1 (5 bases). The germline CDR1 and CDR2 sequences are SGHDT and YYEEEE. Trimming removed 0 bases at V and 5 bases at J, with 8 bases between. This CDR3 has 14 amino acids. The CDR3 protein is CASSLAGLNEKLFF. CDR3 bases: TGTGCCAGCAGCTTGGCGGGACTCAATGAAAAACTGTTTTTT. The whole variable domain, filled in from reference TRBV5-6 and TRBJ1-4, reads DAGVTQSPTHLIKTRGQQVTLRCSPKSGHDTVSWYQQALGQGPQFIFQYYEEEERQRGNFPDRFSGHQFPNYSSELNVNALLLGDSALYLCASSLAGLNEKLFFGSGTQLSVL.

V is TRBV15 and J is TRBJ2-4; 12 positions match TRBD1. Germline loops: CDR1 LNHNV, CDR2 YYDKDF (reference sequence). The CDR3 extends over 14 amino acids. J gave up 14 bases and V 5 bases, and 10 bases lay outside the gene matches. The CDR3 sequence is CATSPIRDRGPEYF. The CDR3 DNA follows: TGTGCCACCAGCCCGATTCGGGACAGGGGGCCGGAGTACTTC. The whole variable domain, filled in from reference TRBV15 and TRBJ2-4, reads DAMVIQNPRYQVTQFGKPVTLSCSQTLNHNVMYWYQQKSSQAPKLLFHYYDKDFNNEADTPDNFQSRRPNTSFCFLDIRSPGLGDTAMYLCATSPIRDRGPEYFGAGTRLSVL.

The chain couples TRBV4-3 to TRBJ2-1, with TRBD2 matching 9 bases. With 0 bases clipped from V and 8 bases from J, the junction kept 8 bases outside the gene matches. Germline values: CDR1 LGHNA, CDR2 YSLEER. This CDR3 region has 16 residues. CDR3 region: CASSQEGGLAGDEQFF. The CDR3 DNA sequence: TGCGCCAGCAGCCAAGAAGGGGGACTAGCTGGCGATGAGCAGTTCTTC.

The chain couples TRBV6-4 to TRBJ1-1, with 7 bases lining up with TRBD1. There are 14 residues in the CDR3. CDR1 and CDR2 from the germline V gene are MRHNA and SNTAGT. Unmatched junction bases numbered 6, after V lost 3 bases and J lost 5 bases. The CDR3 is CASSDGSGGTEAFF. DNA for the CDR3: TGTGCCAGCAGTGATGGGTCAGGGGGTACTGAAGCTTTCTTT.

This clone was found once. The chain joins TRBV7-9 to TRBJ1-3, with D perhaps TRBD1 (6 bases). Germline-derived CDR1 and CDR2 are SEHNR and FQNEAQ (reference sequence). V lost 4 bases, J lost 2 bases, and 9 bases lay in between. CDR3 length: 14 residues. The CDR3 DNA reads as TGTGCCAGCAGCTCGGACAGAACTGGAAACACCATATATTTT. Its protein product is CASSSDRTGNTIYF.

The chain carries TRBV23-1 and TRBJ2-7; 7 bases align to TRBD1. TRBV23-1 is marked as an open reading frame, function uncertain. The CDR3 runs 12 residues. The CDR3 DNA follows: TGCGCACGAGAGGACAGGATCTACGAGCAGTACTTC. Its translation: CAREDRIYEQYF.

The gene calls are TRBV4-1 and TRBJ2-1, with D uncertain. The CDR3 runs to 17 residues. CDR1 is MGHRA, CDR2 YSYEKL, per germline. V lost 3 bases and J lost 8, with 23 bases in between. The CDR3 sequence: CASSHRMRGPPEHEQFF. In DNA form, the CDR3 reads TGCGCCAGCAGCCATCGAATGCGAGGCCCACCCGAACATGAGCAGTTCTTC.

V is TRBV27 and J is TRBJ1-1; D is ambiguous. V was shortened by 1 base and J by 2 bases, with 11 bases between the two germline ends. The CDR3 is 15 residues long. Per the germline V gene, CDR1 is MNHEY and CDR2 is SMNVEV (reference sequence). CDR3 residues: CASSLFPIPNTEAFF. The CDR3 coding sequence is TGTGCCAGCAGTTTATTTCCCATCCCAAACACTGAAGCTTTCTTT.

The chain has TRBV5-1 and TRBJ1-1; a weak D match, TRBD1 (5 bases). CDR1 and CDR2 from the germline V gene are SGHRS and YFSETQ. Trimming stripped 0 bases from V and 1 base from J, with 7 bases between. This CDR3 is built from 14 residues. The CDR3, as DNA: TGCGCCAGCAGCTTGGGACAGACGAACACTGAAGCTTTCTTT. Translation gives CASSLGQTNTEAFF.

The chain uses TRBV18 and TRBJ2-5; maybe TRBD1 (6 bases). The CDR3 is made up of 13 amino acids. Trimming took off 3 bases at V and 9 bases at J, with 14 bases between the two ends. Germline loops: CDR1 KGHSH, CDR2 LQKENI. CDR3 DNA sequence: TGTGCCAGCTCACCTTATACAGGGTACGCCCAGTACTTC. Protein: CASSPYTGYAQYF.